This T cell receptor (beta chain) was profiled in a study of Graves' ophthalmopathy and Graves' hyperthyroidism. RNA transcripts yielded amplified TCR beta CDR3 regions. After a first-round RT-PCR with HTBI primers, a second-round multiplex PCR was run. Using its own MiXCR run on the multiplex PCR reads, TCRdb lists one record per CDR3 protein. The repertoire consists of approximately 640,000 distinct CDR3 sequences, with about 40% occurring once and the leading ten covering under 3.5%. Ten or more counts support this clonotype. V was pared by 3 bases and J by 9 bases, with 14 bases between. Germline V lookup: CDR1 SGHTA, CDR2 FQGTGA. The length of the CDR3 is 13 residues.

Sequencing was done on a sample of peripheral blood. This chain uses TRBV7-3 with TRBJ1-2, with a possible D match to TRBD1 (5 bases). The clonotype was recovered from an adult man with Graves' ophthalmopathy. This chain's CDR3 is CASSFGGPDSYTF. CDR3 DNA sequence: TGTGCCAGCAGCTTCGGGGGACCAGATAGCTACACCTTC.